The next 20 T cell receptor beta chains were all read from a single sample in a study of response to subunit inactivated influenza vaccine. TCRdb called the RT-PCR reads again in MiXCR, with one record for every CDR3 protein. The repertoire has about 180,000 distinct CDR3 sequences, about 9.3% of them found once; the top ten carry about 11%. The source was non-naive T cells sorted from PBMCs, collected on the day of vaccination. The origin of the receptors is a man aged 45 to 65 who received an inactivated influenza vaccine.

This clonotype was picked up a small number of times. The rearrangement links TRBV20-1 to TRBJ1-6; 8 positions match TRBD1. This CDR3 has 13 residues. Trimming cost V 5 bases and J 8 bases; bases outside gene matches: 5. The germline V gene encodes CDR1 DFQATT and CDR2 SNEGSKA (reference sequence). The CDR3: CSAQGQADSPLHF. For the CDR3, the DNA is TGCAGTGCTCAGGGACAGGCGGATTCACCCCTCCACTTT.

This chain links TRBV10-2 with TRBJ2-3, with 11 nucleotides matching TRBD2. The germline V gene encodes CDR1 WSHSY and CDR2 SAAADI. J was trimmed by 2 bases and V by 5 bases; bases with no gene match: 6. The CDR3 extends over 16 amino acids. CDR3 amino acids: CASSRSSGRPTDTQYF. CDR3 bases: TGCGCCAGCAGTCGCTCTAGCGGGAGGCCCACAGATACGCAGTATTTT.

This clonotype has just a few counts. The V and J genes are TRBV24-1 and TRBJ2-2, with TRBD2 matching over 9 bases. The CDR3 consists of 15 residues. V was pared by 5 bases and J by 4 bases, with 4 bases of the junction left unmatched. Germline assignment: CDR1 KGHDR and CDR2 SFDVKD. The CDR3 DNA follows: TGTGCCACCAGTGGTAGCGGGAGAGTCACCGGGGAGCTGTTTTTT. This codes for CATSGSGRVTGELFF.

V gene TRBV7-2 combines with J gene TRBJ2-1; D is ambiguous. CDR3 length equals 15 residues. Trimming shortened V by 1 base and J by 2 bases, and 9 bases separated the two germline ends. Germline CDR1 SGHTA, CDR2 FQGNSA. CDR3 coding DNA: TGTGCCAGCAGCTTAGTAGGCGGTCCCTACAATGAGCAGTTCTTC. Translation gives CASSLVGGPYNEQFF. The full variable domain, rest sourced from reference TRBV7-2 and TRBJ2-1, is GAGVSQSPSNKVTEKGKDVELRCDPISGHTALYWYRQSLGQGLEFLIYFQGNSAPDKSGLPSDRFSAERTGGSVSTLTIQRTQQEDSAVYLCASSLVGGPYNEQFFGPGTRLTVL.

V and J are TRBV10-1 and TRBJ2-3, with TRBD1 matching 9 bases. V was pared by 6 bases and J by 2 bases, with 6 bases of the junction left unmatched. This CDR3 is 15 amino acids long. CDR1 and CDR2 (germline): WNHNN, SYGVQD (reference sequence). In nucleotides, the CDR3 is TGCGCCAGCAGCCCCGGGACAGGGTACACAGATACGCAGTATTTT. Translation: CASSPGTGYTDTQYF.

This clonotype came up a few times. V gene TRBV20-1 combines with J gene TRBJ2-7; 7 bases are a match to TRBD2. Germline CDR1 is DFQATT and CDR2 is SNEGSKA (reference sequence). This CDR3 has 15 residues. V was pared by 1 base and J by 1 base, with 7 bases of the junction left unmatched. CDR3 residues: CSARVGGVLSYEQYF. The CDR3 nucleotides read TGCAGTGCTAGAGTGGGGGGGGTCCTTTCCTACGAGCAGTACTTC.

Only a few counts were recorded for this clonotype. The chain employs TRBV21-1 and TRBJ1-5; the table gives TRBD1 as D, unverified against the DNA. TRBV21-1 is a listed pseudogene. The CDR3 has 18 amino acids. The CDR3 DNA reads TGTGCCAGCAGCAAATTGCGGTGGACAGGGAAGGGATCTCAGCCCCAGCATTTT. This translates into CASSKLRWTGKGSQPQHF.

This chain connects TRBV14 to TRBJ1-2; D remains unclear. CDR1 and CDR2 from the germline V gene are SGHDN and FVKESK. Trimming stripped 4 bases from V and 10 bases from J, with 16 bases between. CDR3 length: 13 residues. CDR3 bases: TGTGCCAGCAGCCCGCGCTCGGGAGAGGTCTACACCTTC. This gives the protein CASSPRSGEVYTF.

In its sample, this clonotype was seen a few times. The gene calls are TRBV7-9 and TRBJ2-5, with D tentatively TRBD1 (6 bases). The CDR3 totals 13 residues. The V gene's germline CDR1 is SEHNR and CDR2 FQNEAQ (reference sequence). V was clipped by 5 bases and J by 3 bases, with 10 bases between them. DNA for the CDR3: TGTGCCAGCAGCACCCGGGACAAAGAGACCCAGTACTTC. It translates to CASSTRDKETQYF.

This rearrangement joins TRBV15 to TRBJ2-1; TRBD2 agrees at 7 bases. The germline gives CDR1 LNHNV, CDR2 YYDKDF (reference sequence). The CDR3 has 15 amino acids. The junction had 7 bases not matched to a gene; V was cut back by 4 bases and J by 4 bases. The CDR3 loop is CATSIQRELYNEQFF. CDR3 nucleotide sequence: TGTGCCACCAGCATCCAGCGGGAACTGTACAATGAGCAGTTCTTC.

CDR3 loop: CASSLEAGTGVPSSTDTQYF. The CDR3 bases are TGTGCCAGCAGCTTAGAGGCAGGGACGGGCGTTCCTTCTAGCACAGATACGCAGTATTTT. The chain links TRBV7-6 to TRBJ2-3, with D perhaps given as TRBD1 or TRBD2 (5 bases each). The CDR3 loop spans 20 amino acids. The germline gives CDR1 SGHVS, CDR2 FNYEAQ. Trimming left V 1 base short and J 0 bases short, with 23 bases between. The full variable domain, in which reference TRBV7-6 and TRBJ2-3 provide the parts outside the CDR3, is GAGVSQSPRYKVTKRGQDVALRCDPISGHVSLYWYRQALGQGPEFLTYFNYEAQQDKSGLPNDRFSAERPEGSISTLTIQRTEQRDSAMYRCASSLEAGTGVPSSTDTQYFGPGTRLTVL.

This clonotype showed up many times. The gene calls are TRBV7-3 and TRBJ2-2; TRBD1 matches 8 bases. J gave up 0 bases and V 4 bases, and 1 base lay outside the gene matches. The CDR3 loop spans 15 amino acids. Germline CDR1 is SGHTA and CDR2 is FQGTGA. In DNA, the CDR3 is TGTGCCAGCAGCTCAGGGGGCGCGAACACCGGGGAGCTGTTTTTT. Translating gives CASSSGGANTGELFF.

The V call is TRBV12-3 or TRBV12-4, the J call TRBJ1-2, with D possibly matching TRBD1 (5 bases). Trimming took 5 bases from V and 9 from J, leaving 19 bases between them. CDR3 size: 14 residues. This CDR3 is CASSPGGLPWSYTF. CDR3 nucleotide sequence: TGTGCCAGCAGTCCGGGGGGACTGCCTTGGAGCTACACCTTC.

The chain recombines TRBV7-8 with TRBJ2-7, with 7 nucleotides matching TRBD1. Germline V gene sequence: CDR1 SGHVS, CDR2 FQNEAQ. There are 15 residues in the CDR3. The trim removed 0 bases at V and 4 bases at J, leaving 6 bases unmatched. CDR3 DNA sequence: TGTGCCAGCAGCTTAGCTCCCGGGACAGATTACGAGCAGTACTTC. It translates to CASSLAPGTDYEQYF.

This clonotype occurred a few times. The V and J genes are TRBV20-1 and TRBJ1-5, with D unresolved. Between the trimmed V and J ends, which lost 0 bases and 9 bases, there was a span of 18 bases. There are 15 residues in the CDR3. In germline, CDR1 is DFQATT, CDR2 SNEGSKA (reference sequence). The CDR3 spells CSARDIQPSLAPQHF. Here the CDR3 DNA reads TGCAGTGCTAGAGATATACAGCCATCTCTCGCGCCCCAGCATTTT.

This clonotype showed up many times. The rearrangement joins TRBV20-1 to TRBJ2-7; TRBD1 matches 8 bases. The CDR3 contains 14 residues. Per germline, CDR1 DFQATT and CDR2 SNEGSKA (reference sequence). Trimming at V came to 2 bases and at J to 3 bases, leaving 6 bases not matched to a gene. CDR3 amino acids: CSARPWTGSYEQYF. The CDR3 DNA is TGCAGTGCTAGACCCTGGACAGGGAGCTACGAGCAGTACTTC.

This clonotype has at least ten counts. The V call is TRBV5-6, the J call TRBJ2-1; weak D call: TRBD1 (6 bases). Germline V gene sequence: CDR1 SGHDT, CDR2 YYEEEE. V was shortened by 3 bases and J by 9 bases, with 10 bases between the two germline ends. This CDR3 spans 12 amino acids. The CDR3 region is CASSSQGVEQFF. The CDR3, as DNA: TGTGCCAGCAGCTCACAGGGAGTTGAGCAGTTCTTC.

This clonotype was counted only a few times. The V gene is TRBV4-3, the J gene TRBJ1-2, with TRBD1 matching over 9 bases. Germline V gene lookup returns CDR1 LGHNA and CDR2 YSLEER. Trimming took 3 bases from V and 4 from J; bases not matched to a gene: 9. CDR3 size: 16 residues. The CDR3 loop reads CASSHPRDRAGYGYTF. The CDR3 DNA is TGCGCCAGCAGCCACCCTAGGGACAGGGCAGGCTATGGCTACACCTTC.

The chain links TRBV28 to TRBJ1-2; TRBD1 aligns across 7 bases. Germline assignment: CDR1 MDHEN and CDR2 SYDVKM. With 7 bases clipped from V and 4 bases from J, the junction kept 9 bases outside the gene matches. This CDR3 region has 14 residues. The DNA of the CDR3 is TGTGCCAGCACCAGACAGGGCCGACTCTATGGCTACACCTTC. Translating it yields CASTRQGRLYGYTF.

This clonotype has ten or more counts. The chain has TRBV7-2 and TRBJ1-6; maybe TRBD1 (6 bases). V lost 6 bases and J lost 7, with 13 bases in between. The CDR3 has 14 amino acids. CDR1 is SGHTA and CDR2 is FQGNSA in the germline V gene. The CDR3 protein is CASSYRVLNSPLHF. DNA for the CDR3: TGTGCCAGCAGTTACAGGGTTCTCAATTCACCCCTCCACTTT.